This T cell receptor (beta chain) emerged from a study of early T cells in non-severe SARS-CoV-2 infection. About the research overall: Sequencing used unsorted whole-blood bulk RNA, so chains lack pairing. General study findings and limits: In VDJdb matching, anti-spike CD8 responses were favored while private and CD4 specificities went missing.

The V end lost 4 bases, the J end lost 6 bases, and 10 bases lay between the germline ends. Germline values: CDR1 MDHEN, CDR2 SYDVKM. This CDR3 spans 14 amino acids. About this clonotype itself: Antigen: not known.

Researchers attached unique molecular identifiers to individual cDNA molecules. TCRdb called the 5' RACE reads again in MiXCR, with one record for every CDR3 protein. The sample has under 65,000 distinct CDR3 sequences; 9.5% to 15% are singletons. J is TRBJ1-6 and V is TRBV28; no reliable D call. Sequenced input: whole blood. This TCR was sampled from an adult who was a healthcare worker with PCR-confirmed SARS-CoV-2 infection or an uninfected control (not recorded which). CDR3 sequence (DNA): TGTGCCAGCAGTTCAATCCCCACTAATTCACCCCTCCACTTT. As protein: CASSSIPTNSPLHF.